The 26 T cell receptor beta chains given below trace back to one sample, sequenced in a study of neoadjuvant nivolumab and ipilimumab in lung cancer. Method: immunoSEQ multiplex PCR; TCRdb's copy keeps in-frame clones and lacks some. Of approximately 21,000 clones in the sample, roughly 85% were seen once. Sequenced material: peripheral blood, taken before neoadjuvant nivolumab, alone or with ipilimumab. The origin of the receptors is an adult with non-small cell lung cancer.

The chain recombines TRBV11-1 with TRBJ2-1; 9 positions match TRBD2. V trimming: 9 bases; J trimming: 0 bases; junction bases outside the gene matches: 0. The CDR3 is 13 residues long. Germline assignment: CDR1 SGHAT and CDR2 FQDESV (reference sequence). The CDR3 reads CASSGSSYNEQFF. DNA for the CDR3: TGTGCCAGTAGCGGGAGCTCCTACAATGAGCAGTTCTTC. The entire variable domain, with the rest obtained from reference TRBV11-1 and TRBJ2-1, is as follows: EAEVAQSPRYKITEKSQAVAFWCDPISGHATLYWYRQILGQGPELLVQFQDESVVDDSQLPKDRFSAERLKGVDSTLKIQPAELGDSAMYLCASSGSSYNEQFFGPGTRLTVL.

V gene TRBV5-8 combines with J gene TRBJ1-4; TRBD1 might be the D (5 bases). Trimming pared 0 bases from V and 2 bases from J, leaving 11 bases between. Germline V gene sequence: CDR1 SGHTS, CDR2 YDEGEE. The CDR3 runs 16 residues. CDR3 nucleotides: TGTGCCAGCAGCTTGGGACGGGGGATGACTAATGAAAAACTGTTTTTT. Its translation is CASSLGRGMTNEKLFF.

The J gene is TRBJ2-5, the V gene TRBV5-1, with TRBD2 identical over 8 bases. The length of the CDR3 is 14 residues. Germline V lookup: CDR1 SGHRS, CDR2 YFSETQ. Trimming at V came to 5 bases and at J to 3 bases, leaving 6 bases not matched to a gene. This chain's CDR3 is CASRTGTREETQYF. The CDR3 DNA sequence: TGCGCCAGCAGAACCGGGACTAGGGAAGAGACCCAGTACTTC. The full variable domain, its missing parts supplied by reference TRBV5-1 and TRBJ2-5, is KAGVTQTPRYLIKTRGQQVTLSCSPISGHRSVSWYQQTPGQGLQFLFEYFSETQRNKGNFPGRFSGRQFSNSRSEMNVSTLELGDSALYLCASRTGTREETQYFGPGTRLLVL.

This chain's CDR3 is CASSLGYDSGNTEAFF. In DNA form, the CDR3 reads TGTGCCAGCAGCTTAGGTTACGACAGCGGGAACACTGAAGCTTTCTTT. The rearrangement uses TRBV11-1 and TRBJ1-1; tentative D call: TRBD1 (5 bases). Germline V gene data show CDR1 as SGHAT and CDR2 as FQDESV (reference sequence). V gave up 1 base and J gave up 1 base, with 13 bases separating them. The length of the CDR3 is 16 residues.

The chain has TRBV6-1 and TRBJ2-5; 7 bases agree with TRBD1. CDR1 is MNHNS and CDR2 is SASEGT in the germline V gene. Germline trimming cut 3 bases from V and 5 bases from J; bases unmatched to any gene: 12. This CDR3 has 16 residues. The CDR3 region is CASSDFGPTGMETQYF. Here the CDR3 DNA reads TGTGCCAGCAGTGACTTCGGACCGACAGGGATGGAGACCCAGTACTTC.

This clone occurred once. The chain combines TRBV10-3 with TRBJ2-1; no clear D. This CDR3 is built from 13 residues. Germline values: CDR1 ENHRY, CDR2 SYGVKD. Trimming left V 3 bases short and J 9 bases short, with 12 bases between. The CDR3 sequence: CAISEREGSEQFF. CDR3 nucleotide sequence: TGTGCCATCAGTGAAAGGGAAGGAAGTGAGCAGTTCTTC.

The chain joins TRBV2 to TRBJ2-1; D gene uncertain. The CDR3 contains 11 residues. The V end was cut by 4 bases, the J end by 5 bases, with 3 bases between. Germline V lookup: CDR1 SNHLY, CDR2 FYNNEI. CDR3 region: CASSGHNEQFF. DNA for the CDR3: TGTGCCAGCAGTGGGCACAATGAGCAGTTCTTC.

This clone has only a few counts. Here the CDR3 reads CASSHPGGYEQYF. In DNA, the CDR3 is TGTGCCAGCAGCCACCCAGGGGGCTACGAGCAGTACTTC. The chain carries TRBV14 and TRBJ2-7, with TRBD1 matching 7 bases. Germline CDR1 SGHDN, CDR2 FVKESK. The V gene end was trimmed by 3 bases and the J gene end by 3 bases; junction bases not matched to a gene: 2. The CDR3 is 13 residues long. The full variable domain, in which reference TRBV14 and TRBJ2-7 provide the parts outside the CDR3, is EAGVTQFPSHSVIEKGQTVTLRCDPISGHDNLYWYRRVMGKEIKFLLHFVKESKQDESGMPNNRFLAERTGGTYSTLKVQPAELEDSGVYFCASSHPGGYEQYFGPGTRLTVT.

The CDR3 region is CASSVDAGGETQYF. In DNA form, the CDR3 reads TGTGCCAGCAGCGTAGACGCAGGCGGGGAGACCCAGTACTTC. The chain joins TRBV9 to TRBJ2-5; D may be TRBD2 (5 bases). CDR1 is SGDLS and CDR2 is YYNGEE in the germline V gene. CDR3 size: 14 residues. The germline V and J ends were trimmed by 0 bases and 5 bases, with 11 bases remaining between them.

This chain joins TRBV7-2 and TRBJ2-3, with TRBD2 matching 11 bases. V dropped 1 base and J dropped 9; count of bases not matched to a gene: 6. Germline V lookup: CDR1 SGHTA, CDR2 FQGNSA. The CDR3 has 15 amino acids. In nucleotides, the CDR3 is TGTGCCAGCAGCTTAGGGGTAGCGGGAGGGCAAACGCAGTATTTT. Translated, it gives CASSLGVAGGQTQYF.

The rearrangement links TRBV11-3 to TRBJ2-1, with TRBD2 as a possible D gene (5 bases). Trimming left V 3 bases short and J 0 bases short, with 9 bases between. This CDR3 comprises 15 residues. CDR1 SGHNT and CDR2 YENEEA come from the germline V gene. The CDR3 region has the DNA TGTGCCAGCAGCTTGGGTGGGAGCTCCTACAATGAGCAGTTCTTC. This encodes CASSLGGSSYNEQFF.

The rearrangement links TRBV5-8 to TRBJ2-3, with D possibly TRBD1 on 6 matching bases. Trimming removed 4 bases from V and 2 bases from J, with 14 bases in between. The CDR3 runs to 15 residues. The germline CDR1 and CDR2 sequences are SGHTS and YDEGEE. CDR3: CASSRAGDTTDTQYF. CDR3 nucleotides: TGTGCCAGCAGCAGGGCCGGGGACACCACAGATACGCAGTATTTT.

V usage is TRBV19 and J usage is TRBJ1-2; D is unclear. V was shortened by 7 bases and J by 0 bases, with 12 bases between the two germline ends. Germline V gives CDR1 LNHDA, CDR2 SQIVND (reference sequence). This CDR3 contains 14 residues. Here the CDR3 reads CASTNRGSNYGYTF. Written as DNA, the CDR3 is TGTGCCAGTACTAACAGAGGATCTAACTATGGCTACACCTTC.

V gene TRBV19 combines with J gene TRBJ2-6, with D unclear. The CDR3 runs to 14 residues. Germline V gene sequence: CDR1 LNHDA, CDR2 SQIVND (reference sequence). Trimming removed 5 bases from V and 4 bases from J, with 9 bases in between. The CDR3 DNA is TGTGCCAGTAGTTTCTGGGTAGGGGCCAACGTCCTGACTTTC. As protein: CASSFWVGANVLTF.

This clone appeared once. The J gene is TRBJ1-1, the V gene TRBV7-9, with D unresolved. The CDR3 is 12 amino acids. Trimming cost V 5 bases and J 5 bases, with 9 bases left between them. Germline CDR1 SEHNR, CDR2 FQNEAQ (reference sequence). CDR3 region: CASSQTGTEAFF. CDR3 DNA: TGTGCCAGCAGCCAGACGGGGACTGAAGCTTTCTTT.

V usage is TRBV30 and J usage is TRBJ1-3; a weak D match, TRBD1 (6 bases). Germline assignment: CDR1 GTSNPN and CDR2 SVGIG (reference sequence). The CDR3 runs to 16 residues. Trimming removed 2 bases from V and 0 bases from J, with 14 bases in between. CDR3 nucleotide sequence: TGTGCCTGGAGTAAACCCGGGACAAGCTCTGGAAACACCATATATTTT. Translating gives CAWSKPGTSSGNTIYF.

The table lists this clone with a count of one. This chain connects TRBV7-9 to TRBJ2-3; a weak D match, TRBD2 (5 bases). The CDR3 covers 15 residues. The V gene's germline CDR1 is SEHNR and CDR2 FQNEAQ (reference sequence). Between the trimmed V and J ends, which lost 1 base and 0 bases, there was a span of 8 bases. The CDR3 sequence: CASSLGLPSTDTQYF. The CDR3 DNA reads TGTGCCAGCAGCTTAGGACTACCGAGCACAGATACGCAGTATTTT. The whole variable domain, remainder taken from reference TRBV7-9 and TRBJ2-3, is DTGVSQNPRHKITKRGQNVTFRCDPISEHNRLYWYRQTLGQGPEFLTYFQNEAQLEKSRLLSDRFSAERPKGSFSTLEIQRTEQGDSAMYLCASSLGLPSTDTQYFGPGTRLTVL.

This clone was seen more than once but under ten times. The chain recombines TRBV11-2 with TRBJ1-3; D possibly corresponds to TRBD1 (5 bases). Germline V gene sequence: CDR1 SGHAT, CDR2 FQNNGV. This CDR3 comprises 15 residues. Trimming stripped 5 bases from V and 1 base from J, with 12 bases between. The CDR3 nucleotides are TGTGCCAGCAGCATGTATCGGGGGTCTGGAAACACCATATATTTT. This codes for CASSMYRGSGNTIYF.

The gene calls are TRBV7-8 and TRBJ2-7, with 7 bases matching TRBD2. Unmatched junction bases numbered 5, after V lost 6 bases and J lost 0 bases. This CDR3 is 14 amino acids long. The germline V gene has CDR1 SGHVS and CDR2 FQNEAQ. Here the CDR3 DNA reads TGTGCCAGCAGTCTTAGCGGGTCCTCCTACGAGCAGTACTTC. This sequence encodes CASSLSGSSYEQYF.

V gene TRBV5-6 combines with J gene TRBJ2-7; 8 positions match TRBD2. Germline CDR1 reads SGHDT; CDR2 reads YYEEEE. There are 15 residues in the CDR3. Losses at the gene ends were 0 bases for V and 4 bases for J; bases not matched to a gene: 6. CDR3 in DNA: TGTGCCAGCAGCTTGGTGGGGCGGGAGGATTACGAGCAGTACTTC. This gives the protein CASSLVGREDYEQYF.

V gene TRBV29-1 combines with J gene TRBJ1-5; no clear D gene. V gave up 4 bases and J gave up 7 bases, with 14 bases separating them. The CDR3 runs 13 residues. The germline V gene has CDR1 SQVTM and CDR2 ANQGSEA. CDR3 sequence reads: CSVASGLHQPQHF. CDR3 coding DNA: TGCAGCGTTGCATCGGGCCTCCACCAGCCCCAGCATTTT.

The chain carries TRBV5-1 and TRBJ2-5, with 8 bases lining up with TRBD1. This CDR3 is built from 16 residues. Per germline, CDR1 SGHRS and CDR2 YFSETQ. V was clipped by 4 bases and J by 2 bases; unmatched bases: 10. The CDR3, as DNA: TGCGCCAGCAGCCTCAGGGGGCTAGTTTGGCAAGAGACCCAGTACTTC. It specifies CASSLRGLVWQETQYF.

The chain employs TRBV29-1 and TRBJ1-3, with TRBD1 matching 10 bases. Trimming at V came to 7 bases and at J to 2 bases, leaving 5 bases not matched to a gene. The germline CDR1 and CDR2 sequences are SQVTM and ANQGSEA. The CDR3 contains 14 residues. For the CDR3, the DNA is TGCAGCGCAGCCGGGACAGGGGCTGGAAACACCATATATTTT. It is translated as CSAAGTGAGNTIYF.

The V call is TRBV5-4, the J call TRBJ1-2, with D uncertain. Germline V gives CDR1 SGHNT, CDR2 YYREEE (reference sequence). The CDR3 has 16 amino acids. Trimming removed 1 base from V and 8 bases from J, with 21 bases in between. The CDR3 protein is CASSLSLVGLKGGYTF. DNA for the CDR3: TGTGCCAGCAGCTTGAGCCTTGTGGGCCTCAAAGGGGGCTACACCTTC.

The chain carries TRBV5-1 and TRBJ1-1; D call uncertain. Looked up from germline, CDR1 is SGHRS and CDR2 is YFSETQ. The CDR3 extends over 14 amino acids. The V and J ends lost 4 bases and 1 base respectively, with 11 bases between them. CDR3 region: CASSAQSTNTEAFF. Written as DNA, the CDR3 is TGCGCCAGCAGCGCCCAATCGACGAACACTGAAGCTTTCTTT.

Here the CDR3 reads CASSHGQGAAGELFF. DNA of the CDR3: TGTGCCAGCAGCCATGGACAGGGGGCGGCCGGGGAGCTGTTTTTT. The V gene is TRBV11-3, the J gene TRBJ2-2, with TRBD1 matching over 11 bases. V gave up 5 bases and J gave up 6 bases; unmatched junction bases: 5. Per the germline V gene, CDR1 is SGHNT and CDR2 is YENEEA. CDR3 length equals 15 residues.